This TCR beta chain was sequenced for a study of T-cell reconstitution after alpha-beta-depleted transplantation in children. Study conclusions and caveats: Some patients showed high day-60 TCRbeta diversity, which derived from surviving recipient T cells and thymic progenitors. As was reported, about two months after transplant, alpha-beta T cells came from several hundred expanded graft clones.

In the case of this clonotype: Its antigen remains unknown.

Unique molecular identifiers tagged the TCRbeta library. In TCRdb, the PCR reads were re-called with MiXCR into one record per CDR3 protein. Of 200,000 to 300,000 distinct CDR3 sequences listed, roughly 8.2% were seen once; the top ten hold approximately 6%. The sample was PBMCs, mostly from graft donor cells, taken 180 days after TCRalphabeta/CD19-depleted stem cell transplant. The source of this sequence is a male patient aged 10 to 17 who had a stem cell transplant for acute lymphoblastic leukemia, so the T cells may come from the graft donor.

The CDR3 loop is CASSTGGYTEAFF. As DNA, the CDR3 is TGTGCCAGTAGTACAGGAGGGTACACTGAAGCTTTCTTT. The chain employs TRBV19 and TRBJ1-1; no clear D. Germline loops: CDR1 LNHDA, CDR2 SQIVND (reference sequence). The CDR3 covers 13 residues. V lost 4 bases and J 3 bases, leaving 9 bases between the germline ends.